Described below is a single T cell receptor (beta chain) sequence and its context. Its target is not known. The data originate from a study of neoadjuvant anti-PD-1 for oral cavity cancer. Study summary: Around day 43, patients without progression received a fourth nivolumab dose before surgery. Study-level findings and limits: Only three patients per response group were TCR-analyzed; validation needed. Pretreatment Treg/Th17 ratio correlated inversely with post-treatment tumor clonality.

Germline trimming cut 0 bases from V and 9 bases from J; bases unmatched to any gene: 17. CDR1 LGHNA and CDR2 YSLEER come from the germline V gene. The CDR3 runs 18 residues. The repertoire was sequenced with immunoSEQ multiplex PCR; TCRdb's copy has only in-frame clones and lacks some. There are some 8,400 clones in the sample; about 67% occur only once, and 3% to 3.5% lies in the top ten. The sample's time point: after neoadjuvant nivolumab, at surgical resection. These newly diagnosed stage II-IVA oral cavity squamous cell carcinoma patients had no prior systemic or radiation treatment. The V call is TRBV4-3, the J call TRBJ2-3; 8 positions agree with TRBD2. This clonotype was sampled from a person aged 40 to 85 with oral cavity squamous cell carcinoma. The sequenced sample was PBMCs, obtained after nivolumab (anti-PD-1) treatment. CDR3 protein: CASSQDSPGTSWTETQYF. CDR3 sequence (DNA): TGCGCCAGCAGCCAAGACTCCCCGGGGACTAGTTGGACGGAGACGCAGTATTTT.